These T cell receptor beta chains were read from a single sample in a study of T cells in Graves' hyperthyroidism and ophthalmopathy. From the multiplex PCR reads, TCRdb called clonotypes with MiXCR, one entry per CDR3 protein. The sample has 370,000 or so distinct CDR3 sequences; approximately 14% are singletons. The sample taken for sequencing was blood. The receptor source for this set is a woman aged 18-29 years with Graves' hyperthyroidism that later progressed to Graves' ophthalmopathy. The CDR3 runs from the conserved cysteine through the conserved F or W. A D gene is named only where the DNA matches it firmly. Rows give clone size only sometimes, using once, few, many, or a class for an expanded clone.

>TRBJ2-3|.|TRBV20-1|many
TGCAGTGCTAGAGATCTAATCTCCGATACGCAGTATTTT
CSARDLISDTQYF
>TRBJ1-6|.|TRBV28|many
TGTGCCAGCAGTTTATCGGGGGCCGGGAGTTCACCCCTCCACTTT
CASSLSGAGSSPLHF
>TRBJ2-1|.|TRBV19|.
TGTGCCAGTAGTATAGGGTCGGGACTTACTAATGAGCAGTTCTTC
CASSIGSGLTNEQFF
>TRBJ1-1|TRBD1|TRBV27|many
TGTGCCAGCAGTTGGGGGACAGGGGGCTCCGAGGCTTTCTTT
CASSWGTGGSEAFF
>TRBJ2-1|TRBD2|TRBV15|many
TGTGCCACCAGCAGCGAGGGACTAGCGGCCTACAATGAGCAGTTCTTC
CATSSEGLAAYNEQFF
>TRBJ1-2|.|TRBV10-3|few
TGTGCCGCAGGGACAAACTATGGCTACACCTTC
CAAGTNYGYTF
>TRBJ2-6|.|TRBV2|few
TGTGCCAGCAGTGCAGGCTCTGGGGCCAACGTCCTGACTTTC
CASSAGSGANVLTF
>TRBJ2-7|TRBD1|TRBV29-1|few
TGCAGCGTGGCCGGGACAGGCGACTCCTACGAGCAGTACTTC
CSVAGTGDSYEQYF
>TRBJ2-1|TRBD1|TRBV5-1|.
TGCGCCAGCAGCTACCCGACAGGGGTAAACAATGAGCAGTTCTTC
CASSYPTGVNNEQFF
>TRBJ2-1|.|TRBV6-1|.
TGTGCCAGCAGCCGGACTATCGTCAATGAGCAGTTCTTC
CASSRTIVNEQFF
>TRBJ1-2|.|TRBV5-1|many
TGCGCCAGCAGCCGGACAGAAGCTAACTATGGCTACACCTTC
CASSRTEANYGYTF
>TRBJ2-3|.|TRBV28|many
TGTGCCAGCAGTTCGACCTATATTACGCAGTATTTT
CASSSTYITQYF
>TRBJ2-1|.|TRBV28|.
TGTGCCAGCAGTTTAGGACAGACACGCTCCTACAATGAGCAGTTCTTC
CASSLGQTRSYNEQFF
>TRBJ1-1|TRBD1|TRBV13|many
TGTGCCAGCAGCTTACAGGGGGCTGATATGAACACTGAAGCTTTCTTT
CASSLQGADMNTEAFF
>TRBJ1-2|.|TRBV27|many
TGTGCCAGCAGGTTTGGTATAGATGGCTACACCTTC
CASRFGIDGYTF
>TRBJ2-1|TRBD1|TRBV24-1|.
TGTGCCACCAGTGATTCCCGGGACAGGGTGGTCAATGAGCAGTTCTTC
CATSDSRDRVVNEQFF
>TRBJ2-2|TRBD1|TRBV28|many
TGTGCCAGCAGACCCGCGACCCGGACAGGGAGTTTCGGGGAGCTGTTTTTT
CASRPATRTGSFGELFF
>TRBJ1-4|TRBD1|TRBV3-1|.
TGTGCCAGCAGCCACAGGGGGGGAAATGAAAAACTGTTTTTT
CASSHRGGNEKLFF
>TRBJ2-3|.|TRBV3-1|many
TGTGCCAGCAGCCAAGCCCAGACAGATACGCAGTATTTT
CASSQAQTDTQYF
>TRBJ1-1|.|TRBV5-1|few
TGCGCCAGCAGCTCGGAGGGAAACACTGAAGCTTTCTTT
CASSSEGNTEAFF
>TRBJ2-1|TRBD2|TRBV30|many
TGTGCCTGGGAACCGGGACTAGACAATGAGCAGTTCTTC
CAWEPGLDNEQFF
>TRBJ2-1|.|TRBV10-3|few
TGTGCCATCAGTAAGCCTTCTCTCCCGAGCTCCTACAATGAGCAGTTCTTC
CAISKPSLPSSYNEQFF
>TRBJ1-4|TRBD1|TRBV6-1|.
TGTGCCAGCAGTGAAGTAACCGGGACAGAGGAAAAACTGTTTTTT
CASSEVTGTEEKLFF
>TRBJ2-3|TRBD2|TRBV28|many
TGTGCCAGCAGCCCCAGGAGGGGGGTCGGACTAGCGGGTATCTGGGGCACAGATACGCAGTATTTT
CASSPRRGVGLAGIWGTDTQYF
>TRBJ1-4|.|TRBV6-2/TRBV6-3|.
TGTGCCAGCAGTTACCCGTTACCAGGAATGAATGAAAAACTGTTTTTT
CASSYPLPGMNEKLFF
>TRBJ2-7|.|TRBV25-1|.
TGTGCCACCGGGACGGGGAGCTCCTACGAGCAGTACTTC
CATGTGSSYEQYF
>TRBJ2-7|TRBD1|TRBV9|.
TGTGCCAGCAGCGTAGCCAGCGGACAGGGGCACGAGCAGTACTTC
CASSVASGQGHEQYF
>TRBJ1-4|.|TRBV29-1|many
TGCAGCGTGGCTATGGGGTCAACTAATGAAAAACTGTTTTTT
CSVAMGSTNEKLFF
>TRBJ2-2|.|TRBV6-2/TRBV6-3|many
TGTGCCAGCAGTTATCTCCCGAGGAACACCGGGGAGCTGTTTTTT
CASSYLPRNTGELFF
>TRBJ1-1|.|TRBV9|few
TGTGCCAGCAGCTTTGGGCCCCTGGGCACTGAAGCTTTCTTT
CASSFGPLGTEAFF
>TRBJ2-2|TRBD2|TRBV11-2|.
TGTGCCAGCAGCCCCGGCCTTTGGGGAGGGCCGAACACCGGGGAGCTGTTTTTT
CASSPGLWGGPNTGELFF
>TRBJ2-1|TRBD1|TRBV24-1|many
TGTGCCACCAGTGATTTGCAGGGGGACTACAATGAGCAGTTCTTC
CATSDLQGDYNEQFF
>TRBJ1-4|.|TRBV20-1|.
TGCAGTGCCCAGACAGAAAATGAAAAACTGTTTTTT
CSAQTENEKLFF
>TRBJ2-2|.|TRBV10-3|.
TGTGCCATCAGTGAGGAGGGGCTCCAGACCGGGGAGCTGTTTTTT
CAISEEGLQTGELFF
>TRBJ2-7|.|TRBV20-1|.
TGCAGTGTCATGGGGACACTCACCTACGAGCAGTACTTC
CSVMGTLTYEQYF
>TRBJ2-2|TRBD1|TRBV4-3|.
TGCGCCAGCAGCCAACCGGACAGGGACACCGGGCAGCTGTTTTTT
CASSQPDRDTGQLFF
>TRBJ2-7|TRBD2|TRBV27|many
TGTGCCAGCAGTCTCGGGAGGGCTCAATACGAGCAGTACTTC
CASSLGRAQYEQYF
>TRBJ2-1|.|TRBV24-1|many
TGTGCCACCAGTGATTTGTTTGACAGGCGGGGTCAGTTCTTC
CATSDLFDRRGQFF
>TRBJ2-5|TRBD1|TRBV7-8|.
TGTGCCAGCAGCTTGACAGGGCTGGGGGAGACCCAGTACTTC
CASSLTGLGETQYF
>TRBJ2-3|.|TRBV27|.
TGTGCCAGCAGTTTGGGGAGTTTTGGGATGGATACGCAGTATTTT
CASSLGSFGMDTQYF
>TRBJ2-5|.|TRBV14|.
TGTGCCAGCAGCCAAGCAACTTGGCCGGAGAGGTACCAAGAGACCCAGTACTTC
CASSQATWPERYQETQYF
>TRBJ2-7|.|TRBV2|many
TGTGCCAGCAGTGAAATCGCGGACAGCGCCTACGAGCAGTACTTC
CASSEIADSAYEQYF
>TRBJ1-5|.|TRBV6-2/TRBV6-3|many
TGTGCCAGCAGTCCTCGCAGGGACCTTCAGCCCCAGCATTTT
CASSPRRDLQPQHF
>TRBJ2-2|TRBD1|TRBV30|many
TGTGCCTTGACAGGGGGCGGGTACACCGGGGAGCTGTTTTTT
CALTGGGYTGELFF
>TRBJ2-7|TRBD2|TRBV6-2/TRBV6-3|many
TGTGCCAGCACCAAGACGGAGCGGGAATACCCCTACGAGCAGTACTTC
CASTKTEREYPYEQYF
>TRBJ1-2|.|TRBV19|.
TGTGCCAGTAGTATAGATCGGATTGCGGGGGGCTACACCTTC
CASSIDRIAGGYTF
>TRBJ2-5|.|TRBV28|many
TGTGCCAGCGTTGTCCAAGAGCAAGAGACCCAGTACTTC
CASVVQEQETQYF
>TRBJ2-3|TRBD2|TRBV28|.
TGTGCCAGCAGTTTTCCTCATAACGGGAGGGGGATGGATACGCAGTATTTT
CASSFPHNGRGMDTQYF